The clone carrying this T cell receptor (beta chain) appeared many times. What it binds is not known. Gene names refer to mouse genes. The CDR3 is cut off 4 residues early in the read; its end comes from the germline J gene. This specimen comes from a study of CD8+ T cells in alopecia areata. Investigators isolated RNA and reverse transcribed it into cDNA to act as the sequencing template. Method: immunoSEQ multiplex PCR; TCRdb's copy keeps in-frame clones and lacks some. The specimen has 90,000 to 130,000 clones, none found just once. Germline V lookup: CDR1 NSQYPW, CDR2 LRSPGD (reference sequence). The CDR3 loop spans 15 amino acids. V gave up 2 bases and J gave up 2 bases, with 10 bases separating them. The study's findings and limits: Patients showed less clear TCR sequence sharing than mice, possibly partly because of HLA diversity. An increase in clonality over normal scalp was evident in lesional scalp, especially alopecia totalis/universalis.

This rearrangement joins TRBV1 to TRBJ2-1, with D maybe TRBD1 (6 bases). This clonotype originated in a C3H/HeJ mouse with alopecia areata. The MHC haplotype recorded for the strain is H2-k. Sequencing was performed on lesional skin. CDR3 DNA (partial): TGCACCTGCAGTGCAAAACAGGGAGACTATGCT. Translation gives CTCSAKQGDYA. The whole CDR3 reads CTCSAKQGDYAEQFF.